The 24 T cell receptor beta chains below all came from one sample that was sequenced in a study of spatial heterogeneity in lung cancer (dated by TCRdb to between 2017 and 2020). The protocol used for the library was 5' RACE. Sequencing was performed on a NextSeq 500. TCRdb cleaned the public reads at Q25 with fastp, built clones with MiXCR and kept in-frame beta chains. Entries that share a CDR3 protein sequence are merged under the most common genes and DNA. Recorded for this sample are about 2,000 distinct CDR3 sequences; less than 4% of them occurred a single time. Clones ranked in the top ten supply 9.5% to 15% of the sample. Broader findings and caveats from the paper: The tumor nonsynonymous mutation count correlated with the number of expanded intratumoral alpha and beta TCRs.

Their specific antigens are unknown. What this sample's time point label stands for: sample taken at primary tumor resection. This sample comprised lung tumor tissue, obtained at surgery. The receptors derive from a female donor with early-stage non-small cell lung cancer.

This clonotype is deemed medium-sized (0.01 to 0.1%). The rearrangement joins TRBV5-1 to TRBJ1-2; D unresolved. The CDR3 is made up of 13 amino acids. Between the trimmed V and J ends, which lost 4 bases and 3 bases, there was a span of 10 bases. Germline lookup yields CDR1 SGHRS and CDR2 YFSETQ. The CDR3 DNA reads as TGCGCCAGCAGCCCTAGTGGGGACTATGGCTACACCTTC. Translating it yields CASSPSGDYGYTF.

This clonotype ranks as medium-sized. The DNA for the CDR3 is TGTGCCTGGAGTTCGGGACAGGGTGCCTATAATTCACCCCTCCACTTT. This gives the protein CAWSSGQGAYNSPLHF. The chain joins TRBV30 to TRBJ1-6; 9 nucleotides match TRBD1. Germline CDR1 and CDR2: GTSNPN and SVGIG (reference sequence). The CDR3 runs 16 residues. The J segment lost 2 bases and the V segment lost 2 bases, leaving 4 bases of the junction unmatched.

By its share, this clonotype is medium-sized. The gene calls are TRBV5-1 and TRBJ2-7; TRBD2 aligns across 12 bases. The CDR3 length is 16 residues. Trimming removed 2 bases from V and 2 bases from J; junction bases left unmatched: 5. Germline V lookup: CDR1 SGHRS, CDR2 YFSETQ. CDR3 residues: CASSFGLAGFPYEQYF. For the CDR3, the DNA is TGCGCCAGCAGCTTTGGACTAGCGGGGTTCCCCTACGAGCAGTACTTC. The entire variable domain, with the rest obtained from reference TRBV5-1 and TRBJ2-7, is as follows: KAGVTQTPRYLIKTRGQQVTLSCSPISGHRSVSWYQQTPGQGLQFLFEYFSETQRNKGNFPGRFSGRQFSNSRSEMNVSTLELGDSALYLCASSFGLAGFPYEQYFGPGTRLTVT.

This clonotype is medium-sized within its sample. The chain couples TRBV11-2 to TRBJ2-7; D gene unclear. Germline assignment: CDR1 SGHAT and CDR2 FQNNGV. CDR3 length: 13 residues. Trimming stripped 5 bases from V and 3 bases from J, with 11 bases between. The CDR3 region is CASSPYVDYEQYF. CDR3 DNA sequence: TGTGCCAGCAGCCCCTACGTCGACTACGAGCAGTACTTC. The full variable domain, rest sourced from reference TRBV11-2 and TRBJ2-7, is EAGVAQSPRYKIIEKRQSVAFWCNPISGHATLYWYQQILGQGPKLLIQFQNNGVVDDSQLPKDRFSAERLKGVDSTLKIQPAKLEDSAVYLCASSPYVDYEQYFGPGTRLTVT.

This clonotype is medium-sized (0.01 to 0.1%) within its sample. The CDR3 DNA is TGTGCCTGGAGTGGGGGGTCGGACCTCGCAGATACGCAGTATTTT. Translated, it gives CAWSGGSDLADTQYF. V gene TRBV30 combines with J gene TRBJ2-3; TRBD1 or TRBD2 may be the D gene (5 bases each). From germline, CDR1 is GTSNPN and CDR2 SVGIG (reference sequence). The CDR3 runs to 15 residues. Trimming removed 1 base from V and 4 bases from J, with 15 bases in between.

Judged by abundance, this clonotype is medium-sized (0.01 to 0.1%). This chain connects TRBV7-2 to TRBJ2-3; 9 bases fit TRBD2. V was clipped by 3 bases and J by 6 bases; unmatched bases: 10. The CDR3 spans 16 residues. The germline CDR1 and CDR2 sequences are SGHTA and FQGNSA. As DNA, the CDR3 is TGTGCCAGCAGCTTTGGACCGGGACTAGCATCCGATACGCAGTATTTT. It specifies CASSFGPGLASDTQYF.

This clonotype was observed at least ten times. The chain links TRBV6-5 to TRBJ2-3, with 7 bases that match TRBD2. Unmatched junction bases numbered 10, after V lost 6 bases and J lost 4 bases. Germline CDR1 reads MNHEY; CDR2 reads SVGAGI. The CDR3 is 15 amino acids. In DNA form, the CDR3 reads TGTGCCAGCAGAATCACCGGACTAGGATCAGATACGCAGTATTTT. This gives the protein CASRITGLGSDTQYF.

This clonotype was counted at least ten times. The rearrangement links TRBV4-3 to TRBJ1-5; no clear D. The length of the CDR3 is 16 residues. Germline assignment: CDR1 LGHNA and CDR2 YSLEER. With 0 bases removed from V and 4 bases from J, the gap between germline ends came to 13 bases. Here the CDR3 reads CASSQEFRQRNQPQHF. The DNA for the CDR3 is TGCGCCAGCAGCCAAGAATTCAGGCAGAGAAATCAGCCCCAGCATTTT.

Sample share makes this clonotype medium-sized. J is TRBJ2-7 and V is TRBV6-6; no clear D. Germline loops: CDR1 MNHNY, CDR2 SVGAGI (reference sequence). The CDR3 consists of 15 residues. Trimming shortened V by 0 bases and J by 6 bases, and 15 bases separated the two germline ends. CDR3 residues: CASSYSGSVTSEQYF. DNA of the CDR3: TGTGCCAGCAGTTACTCGGGGTCTGTAACGAGCGAGCAGTACTTC.

Sample share makes this clonotype large. The chain joins TRBV7-2 to TRBJ2-3; D is uncertain. Looked up from germline, CDR1 is SGHTA and CDR2 is FQGNSA. Trimming cost V 4 bases and J 4 bases, with 9 bases left between them. This CDR3 contains 13 residues. CDR3 in amino acids: CASSSRVADTQYF. CDR3 DNA sequence: TGTGCCAGCAGCTCCAGAGTCGCAGATACGCAGTATTTT. Together with reference TRBV7-2 and TRBJ2-3, the CDR3 gives the full variable domain: GAGVSQSPSNKVTEKGKDVELRCDPISGHTALYWYRQSLGQGLEFLIYFQGNSAPDKSGLPSDRFSAERTGGSVSTLTIQRTQQEDSAVYLCASSSRVADTQYFGPGTRLTVL.

In its sample, this clonotype is large (0.1 to 1%). V gene TRBV7-2 combines with J gene TRBJ2-7, with D hard to call. Trimming shortened V by 1 base and J by 3 bases, and 4 bases separated the two germline ends. The CDR3 contains 12 residues. CDR1 SGHTA and CDR2 FQGNSA come from the germline V gene. The chain's CDR3 is CASSLGFYEQYF. As DNA, the CDR3 is TGTGCCAGCAGCTTAGGCTTCTACGAGCAGTACTTC.

By sample share, this clonotype is medium-sized. This chain joins TRBV4-3 and TRBJ2-7; D not resolved. The germline V gene has CDR1 LGHNA and CDR2 YSLEER. Trimming removed 1 base at V and 0 bases at J, with 10 bases between. The length of the CDR3 is 15 residues. This CDR3 reads CASSQAPSSSYEQYF. In nucleotides, the CDR3 is TGCGCCAGCAGCCAAGCGCCCAGCAGCTCCTACGAGCAGTACTTC.

This clonotype qualifies as medium-sized. The chain employs TRBV6-5 and TRBJ2-1, with D unresolved. The CDR3 runs to 17 residues. Germline V gene lookup returns CDR1 MNHEY and CDR2 SVGAGI. Trimming pared 0 bases from V and 4 bases from J, leaving 16 bases between. For the CDR3, the DNA is TGTGCCAGCAGTTACTCCGCGATCCGTCGGGTTTACAATGAGCAGTTCTTC. Protein sequence: CASSYSAIRRVYNEQFF.

This clonotype is deemed medium-sized. The rearrangement links TRBV5-1 to TRBJ2-2, with TRBD1 matching 10 bases. The V gene end was trimmed by 5 bases and the J gene end by 4 bases; junction bases not matched to a gene: 5. The germline gives CDR1 SGHRS, CDR2 YFSETQ. The CDR3 has 15 residues. The CDR3 nucleotides read TGCGCCAGCAGTGGAGGGACAGGGGCCACCGGGGAGCTGTTTTTT. Protein sequence: CASSGGTGATGELFF. Together with reference TRBV5-1 and TRBJ2-2, the CDR3 gives the full variable domain: KAGVTQTPRYLIKTRGQQVTLSCSPISGHRSVSWYQQTPGQGLQFLFEYFSETQRNKGNFPGRFSGRQFSNSRSEMNVSTLELGDSALYLCASSGGTGATGELFFGEGSRLTVL.

The chain joins TRBV11-2 to TRBJ2-5; the match to TRBD1 covers 8 bases. J gave up 5 bases and V 1 base, and 3 bases lay outside the gene matches. CDR1 is SGHAT and CDR2 is FQNNGV in the germline V gene. This CDR3 is built from 14 residues. CDR3 amino acids: CASSLVTGGETQYF. Here the CDR3 DNA reads TGTGCCAGCAGCTTAGTCACAGGGGGGGAGACCCAGTACTTC.

This clonotype was recorded many times. The chain has TRBV20-1 and TRBJ1-5; 8 bases match TRBD1. From germline, CDR1 is DFQATT and CDR2 SNEGSKA (reference sequence). V dropped 0 bases and J dropped 6; count of bases not matched to a gene: 13. There are 17 residues in the CDR3. CDR3 sequence reads: CSARDWRQGNSGQPQHF. The CDR3 coding sequence is TGCAGTGCTAGAGATTGGAGACAGGGGAATAGCGGTCAGCCCCAGCATTTT.

In its sample, this clonotype ranks as medium-sized. The J gene is TRBJ2-3, the V gene TRBV11-2; TRBD1 matches at 7 bases. The CDR3 extends over 15 amino acids. With 4 bases clipped from V and 6 bases from J, the junction kept 10 bases outside the gene matches. The germline CDR1 and CDR2 sequences are SGHAT and FQNNGV. The CDR3 DNA follows: TGTGCCAGCAGCTCGACAGGGCATTCGGTGGATACGCAGTATTTT. Translated, it gives CASSSTGHSVDTQYF.

By its share, this clonotype is medium-sized. The chain combines TRBV20-1 with TRBJ1-3; the D is unclear. Germline loops: CDR1 DFQATT, CDR2 SNEGSKA (reference sequence). This CDR3 is 13 amino acids long. V was clipped by 2 bases and J by 2 bases, with 7 bases between them. The CDR3 loop is CSARFGAGNTIYF. CDR3 nucleotide sequence: TGCAGTGCTAGATTTGGGGCTGGAAACACCATATATTTT.

This clonotype was counted ten times or more. The chain has TRBV2 and TRBJ2-2; TRBD1 is a possible D gene (6 bases). The germline V and J ends were trimmed by 9 bases and 1 base, with 9 bases remaining between them. The CDR3 totals 13 residues. CDR1 and CDR2 (germline): SNHLY, FYNNEI. The CDR3 reads CASPDRNTGELFF. CDR3 DNA sequence: TGTGCCAGTCCGGACAGGAACACCGGGGAGCTGTTTTTT. Full variable domain (rest looked up from reference TRBV2 and TRBJ2-2): EPEVTQTPSHQVTQMGQEVILRCVPISNHLYFYWYRQILGQKVEFLVSFYNNEISEKSEIFDDQFSVERPDGSNFTLKIRSTKLEDSAMYFCASPDRNTGELFFGEGSRLTVL.

This clonotype is categorized as large (0.1 to 1%). The V gene is TRBV7-9, the J gene TRBJ2-3, with D perhaps being TRBD1 or TRBD2 (6 bases each). CDR1 SEHNR and CDR2 FQNEAQ come from the germline V gene (reference sequence). CDR3 length equals 16 residues. The V end lost 5 bases, the J end lost 5 bases, and 20 bases lay between the germline ends. The CDR3 loop is CASSLLPDGGGDTQYF. CDR3 bases: TGTGCCAGCAGCCTGTTACCTGACGGGGGCGGAGATACGCAGTATTTT.

By sample fraction, this clonotype is medium-sized. The V call is TRBV30, the J call TRBJ1-1; D possibly corresponds to TRBD1 (5 bases). The CDR3 consists of 14 residues. Per the germline V gene, CDR1 is GTSNPN and CDR2 is SVGIG (reference sequence). Deletions cut 2 bases from V and 0 bases from J, with 10 bases between. As DNA, the CDR3 is TGTGCCTGGAGTAGAGACAGAATGAACACTGAAGCTTTCTTT. Its translation: CAWSRDRMNTEAFF.

This clonotype came up many times. The gene calls are TRBV20-1 and TRBJ2-1; the D gene is possibly TRBD2 (6 bases). The CDR3 has 14 amino acids. CDR1 is DFQATT and CDR2 is SNEGSKA in the germline V gene (reference sequence). CDR3 bases: TGCAGCGCACTAGGAGGGCAGTCGACCAATGAGCAGTTCTTC. Its protein is CSALGGQSTNEQFF.

This clonotype ranks as medium-sized. The rearrangement links TRBV28 to TRBJ2-1, with TRBD1 matching over 9 bases. The CDR3 extends over 16 amino acids. The germline V gene has CDR1 MDHEN and CDR2 SYDVKM. The junction had 9 bases not matched to a gene; V was cut back by 5 bases and J by 4 bases. The CDR3 sequence is CASSPLGQGFYNEQFF. CDR3 nucleotides: TGTGCCAGCAGTCCTCTGGGACAGGGCTTTTACAATGAGCAGTTCTTC.

In its sample, this clonotype was seen many times. CDR3 in amino acids: CASSSFGIPDTQYF. The CDR3 nucleotides read TGTGCCAGCAGTTCCTTCGGGATTCCAGATACGCAGTATTTT. This sequence joins TRBV6-2 or TRBV6-3 and TRBJ2-3, with D tentatively TRBD2 (5 bases). This CDR3 is 14 amino acids long. V was trimmed by 4 bases and J by 4 bases, leaving 12 bases between them. Germline lookup yields CDR1 MNHEY and CDR2 SVGEGT.